The 5 T cell receptor beta chains below come from one sample, sequenced in a study of cytomegalovirus exposure and HLA in healthy donors (dated by TCRdb to about 2017). The method was the immunoSEQ multiplex PCR assay. For the multiplex PCR, a mixture combining 60 forward primers for TCR Vbeta segments and 13 reverse primers for TCR Jbeta segments was used. Sourced from immuneACCESS, this table was stored by TCRdb with only in-frame sequences that have V and J called. A share of the clones is absent; for the studies checked, an unresolved V gene accounts for under half, and the remainder has no known explanation. In all, the sample holds approximately 250,000 clones, and about 85% of those were seen once. The ten largest clones take up about 0.25% of the sample. Source material: PBMCs. These receptors all come from a girl aged 2 to 10 in good health and CMV-seronegative.

This clone was counted once. The chain has TRBV21-1 and TRBJ2-5; the D segment call TRBD2 is taken from the table without a DNA check. TRBV21-1 is listed as a pseudogene. CDR3 size: 16 residues. The CDR3 sequence is CASSRTSGATKETQYF. DNA for the CDR3: TGTGCCAGCAGCAGGACTAGCGGGGCTACGAAAGAGACCCAGTACTTC.

V usage is TRBV27 and J usage is TRBJ2-7, with 10 bases identical to TRBD1. V dropped 7 bases and J dropped 2; count of bases not matched to a gene: 5. CDR1 is MNHEY and CDR2 is SMNVEV in the germline V gene (reference sequence). The CDR3 contains 14 residues. CDR3 sequence (DNA): TGTGCCAGCACCAGGACAGGGGGACCCTACGAGCAGTACTTC. The encoded protein is CASTRTGGPYEQYF.

The rearrangement joins TRBV4-2 to TRBJ2-7; TRBD2 is a possible D gene (6 bases). CDR1 is LGHNA, CDR2 YNFKEQ, per germline. The CDR3 extends over 17 amino acids. Trimming pared 0 bases from V and 1 base from J, leaving 16 bases between. CDR3 sequence (DNA): TGTGCCAGCAGCCAAGATTACCCGGCGGGAAGTTCCTACGAGCAGTACTTC. Its translation: CASSQDYPAGSSYEQYF.

This chain connects TRBV7-9 to TRBJ1-3; D gene uncertain. The CDR3 is 12 residues long. V shed 5 bases and J shed 9 bases, with 11 bases lying between them. Germline CDR1 reads SEHNR; CDR2 reads FQNEAQ (reference sequence). The CDR3 loop reads CASSPTLSTIYF. The CDR3 DNA follows: TGTGCCAGCAGCCCTACGTTGAGCACCATATATTTT.

The chain uses TRBV2 and TRBJ1-2; D not certain. CDR1 is SNHLY and CDR2 is FYNNEI in the germline V gene. Between the trimmed V and J ends, which lost 8 bases and 4 bases, there was a span of 11 bases. The CDR3 totals 12 residues. The CDR3 protein is CASVLRSYGYTF. CDR3 nucleotide sequence: TGTGCCAGCGTCCTCCGGAGCTATGGCTACACCTTC. Looking up the rest from reference TRBV2 and TRBJ1-2 gives the full variable domain: EPEVTQTPSHQVTQMGQEVILRCVPISNHLYFYWYRQILGQKVEFLVSFYNNEISEKSEIFDDQFSVERPDGSNFTLKIRSTKLEDSAMYFCASVLRSYGYTFGSGTRLTVV.